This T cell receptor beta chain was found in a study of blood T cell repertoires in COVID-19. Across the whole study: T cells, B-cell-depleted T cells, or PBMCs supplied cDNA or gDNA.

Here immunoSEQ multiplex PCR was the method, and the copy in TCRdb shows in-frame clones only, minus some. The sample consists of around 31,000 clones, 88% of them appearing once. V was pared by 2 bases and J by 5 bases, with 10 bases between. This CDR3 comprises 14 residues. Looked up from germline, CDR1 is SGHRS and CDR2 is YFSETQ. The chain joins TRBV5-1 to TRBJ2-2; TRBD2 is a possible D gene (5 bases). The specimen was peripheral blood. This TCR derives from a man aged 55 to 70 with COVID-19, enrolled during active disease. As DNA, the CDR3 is TGCGCCAGCAGCTTTCGGGGTGGAACCGGGGAGCTGTTTTTT. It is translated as CASSFRGGTGELFF.